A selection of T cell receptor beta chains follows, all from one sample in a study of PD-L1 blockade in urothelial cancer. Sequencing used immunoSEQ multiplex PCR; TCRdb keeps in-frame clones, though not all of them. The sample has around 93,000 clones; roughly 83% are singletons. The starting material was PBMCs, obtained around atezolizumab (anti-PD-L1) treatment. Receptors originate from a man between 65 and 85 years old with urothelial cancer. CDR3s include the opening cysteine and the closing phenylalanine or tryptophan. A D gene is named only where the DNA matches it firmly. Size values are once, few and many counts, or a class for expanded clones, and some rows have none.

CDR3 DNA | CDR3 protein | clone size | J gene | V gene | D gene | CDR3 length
TGTGCCAGCAGTCCCGCGGGAGGTCTCTCCTACGAGCAGTACTTC | CASSPAGGLSYEQYF | once | TRBJ2-7 | TRBV6-6 | TRBD2 | 15
TGTGCCAGCAGTCTCTCCGGGAACTCCTACGAGCAGTACTTC | CASSLSGNSYEQYF | - | TRBJ2-7 | TRBV27 | - | 14
TGTGCCAGCAGCCTAAACCGGGATCTTTTTCTCTTC | CASSLNRDLFLF | - | TRBJ2-1 | TRBV11-2 | - | 12
TGCGCCAGCAGCTGGCTGCGGTGGAAGCGCTACTCTGGGGCCAACGTCCTGACTTTC | CASSWLRWKRYSGANVLTF | - | TRBJ2-6 | TRBV5-1 | - | 19
TGTGCCAGCGACCGGGACAGCAATGAAAAACTGTTTTTT | CASDRDSNEKLFF | few | TRBJ1-4 | TRBV2 | TRBD1 | 13
TGCGCCAGCAGTCACCCGGCGCTTGACAGGGGGTCGACGGTGAACACTGAAGCTTTCTTT | CASSHPALDRGSTVNTEAFF | - | TRBJ1-1 | TRBV23-1 | TRBD1 | 20
TGTGCCAGCAGTTTCCTTCAGGGCAGGTCCTACAATGAGCAGTTCTTC | CASSFLQGRSYNEQFF | - | TRBJ2-1 | TRBV2 | - | 16
TGTGCCAGCTCACCAGTGGAGGGGGCAGGGAATAATTCACCCCTCCACTTT | CASSPVEGAGNNSPLHF | - | TRBJ1-6 | TRBV18 | TRBD1 | 17
TGTGCCAGCAGCTTACTAGGCGCTGAAGCTTTCTTT | CASSLLGAEAFF | - | TRBJ1-1 | TRBV7-9 | - | 12
TGTGCCAGCAGTCGCGCGGGAGGGGGCTACAATGAGCAGTTCTTC | CASSRAGGGYNEQFF | - | TRBJ2-1 | TRBV2 | TRBD2 | 15
TGTGCCAGTAGTACCTCAGGGGGCTCTGGAAACACCATATATTTT | CASSTSGGSGNTIYF | many | TRBJ1-3 | TRBV19 | TRBD1 | 15
TGTGCCAGTAGTAAATTTAACCGGGACAGCTACACTGAAGCTTTCTTT | CASSKFNRDSYTEAFF | - | TRBJ1-1 | TRBV19 | TRBD1 | 16
TGTGCCAGCAGTCTAGCGGGGGGTCTGTACGAGCAGTACTTC | CASSLAGGLYEQYF | - | TRBJ2-7 | TRBV25-1 | TRBD2 | 14
TGTGCCAGCAGCTTGGTACTAGCGGGAGTGGCAGATACGCAGTATTTT | CASSLVLAGVADTQYF | few | TRBJ2-3 | TRBV5-8 | TRBD2 | 16
TGTGCCAGCAGCTTAGTGACAGGGGCCTTGTCTGGGGCCAACGTCCTGACTTTC | CASSLVTGALSGANVLTF | - | TRBJ2-6 | TRBV11-3 | TRBD1 | 18
TGCGCCAGCAGCCAAGCGGGGGGGAATTACAATGAGCAGTTCTTC | CASSQAGGNYNEQFF | once | TRBJ2-1 | TRBV4-1 | TRBD2 | 15
TGCGCCAGCGGCCGCGGGCAGCAGAACACTGAAGCTTTCTTT | CASGRGQQNTEAFF | - | TRBJ1-1 | TRBV5-1 | - | 14
TGTGCCAGCCTCTTAGGGACAGGGAGTGGCTACACCTTC | CASLLGTGSGYTF | - | TRBJ1-2 | TRBV6-1 | TRBD1 | 13
TGTGCCAGCACCGCCCGGACTAGCGGATCCTACAATGAGCAGTTCTTC | CASTARTSGSYNEQFF | once | TRBJ2-1 | TRBV2 | TRBD2 | 16
TGCGCCAGCAGCTTGGGACAGTCCCGGGACATTCAGTACTTC | CASSLGQSRDIQYF | - | TRBJ2-4 | TRBV5-1 | - | 14
TGTGCCAGCAGTTACGCGACAGGGGCTGGAAACACCATATATTTT | CASSYATGAGNTIYF | - | TRBJ1-3 | TRBV6-6 | TRBD1 | 15
TGTGCCATCAGGGGCTCCGGGACAGGGATCAATCAGCCCCAGCATTTT | CAIRGSGTGINQPQHF | - | TRBJ1-5 | TRBV10-3 | TRBD1 | 16
TGTGCCAGCAGGGCCGGGACAGGGAACACCGGGGAGCTGTTTTTT | CASRAGTGNTGELFF | - | TRBJ2-2 | TRBV5-6 | TRBD1 | 15
TGTGCCATCAGCGGAGGGGGCGAGGGGGCGAACTATGGCTACACCTTC | CAISGGGEGANYGYTF | - | TRBJ1-2 | TRBV10-3 | TRBD1 | 16
TGTGCCAGCAGACAAGACAGGGGCTCCTACGAGCAGTACTTC | CASRQDRGSYEQYF | - | TRBJ2-7 | TRBV5-4 | TRBD1 | 14
TGCGCCAGCAGCCAAGATACGCGCACTGAAGCTTTCTTT | CASSQDTRTEAFF | - | TRBJ1-1 | TRBV4-1 | - | 13
TGTGCCTGGAATCAGCGGGATGACAATGAGCAGTTCTTC | CAWNQRDDNEQFF | - | TRBJ2-1 | TRBV30 | TRBD2 | 13
TGCGCCAGCAGCTCCGGGACTAGCGGGGGGGCGGGAGATACGCAGTATTTT | CASSSGTSGGAGDTQYF | - | TRBJ2-3 | TRBV5-1 | TRBD2 | 17
TGCGCCAGCAGCCAAGAAGGGGGACTAGATGGTGATACGCAGTATTTT | CASSQEGGLDGDTQYF | - | TRBJ2-3 | TRBV4-1 | TRBD2 | 16
TGTGCCAGCAGCCAATTCCAGGGGGACACCGGGGAGCTGTTTTTT | CASSQFQGDTGELFF | - | TRBJ2-2 | TRBV14 | TRBD1 | 15
TGTGCCACCAGCAGGGGGGGGACAGGGCAAAGTGCTCAGCCCCAGCATTTT | CATSRGGTGQSAQPQHF | - | TRBJ1-5 | TRBV15 | TRBD1 | 17
TGTGCCAGCAGCGTAGAGGGGGACGGTTCAACGCAAGAGACCCAGTACTTC | CASSVEGDGSTQETQYF | - | TRBJ2-5 | TRBV9 | - | 17
TGCGCCAGCAGCTTCTCGAGCGGGGTAGATACGCAGTATTTT | CASSFSSGVDTQYF | - | TRBJ2-3 | TRBV5-1 | TRBD2 | 14
TGCGCCAGCAGTGAGGAAGGGGGGGGCGGAGAGACCCAGTACTTC | CASSEEGGGGETQYF | once | TRBJ2-5 | TRBV10-2 | - | 15
TGTGCCAGCAGTGAACAGGGGGCGCGGTATGGCTACACCTTC | CASSEQGARYGYTF | - | TRBJ1-2 | TRBV2 | TRBD1 | 14
TGCGCCAGCAGTGCCGGGTATGAGTTGGGAAACACCATATATTTT | CASSAGYELGNTIYF | - | TRBJ1-3 | TRBV10-2 | - | 15
TGTGCCAGCAGCCCCACCCAGCGCGGGAGTCCCTACAATGAGCAGTTCTTC | CASSPTQRGSPYNEQFF | - | TRBJ2-1 | TRBV7-3 | TRBD2 | 17
TGTGCCAGCAGTGATCGGGGCAGGGGAATACAGCCCCAGCATTTT | CASSDRGRGIQPQHF | - | TRBJ1-5 | TRBV6-1 | - | 15
TGTGCCAGCAGCTTGAGTTCTGGGGCAGGGGAGAATGGCTACACCTTC | CASSLSSGAGENGYTF | - | TRBJ1-2 | TRBV7-3 | - | 16
TGTGCCAGCAGTTCCCGACTAGCGGGGGGGCGCGAGACCCAGTACTTC | CASSSRLAGGRETQYF | - | TRBJ2-5 | TRBV2 | TRBD2 | 16
TGTGCCAGCAGCCAAGAACGGAAGGCGGGAGTGTTCTACAATGAGCAGTTCTTC | CASSQERKAGVFYNEQFF | - | TRBJ2-1 | TRBV4-2 | TRBD2 | 18
TGTGCCAGCAGCTTGGGACTAGCGGCAGATACGCAGTATTTT | CASSLGLAADTQYF | - | TRBJ2-3 | TRBV5-4 | TRBD2 | 14